Given below is one TCR beta chain in context. This entry belongs to a study of blood T cell repertoires in COVID-19. Study overall: PBMCs, B-cell-depleted T cells, or T cells were the source of the cDNA or gDNA that made up the material.

The method was immunoSEQ multiplex PCR; TCRdb's version includes in-frame clones alone and lacks a portion of them. Among about 85,000 clones listed, approximately 86% were seen once. With V trimmed by 6 bases and J by 1 base, 6 bases remained unmatched. The CDR3 length is 15 residues. Germline CDR1 is MNHEY and CDR2 is SVGAGI. The sequencing sample was made of peripheral blood. The TCR sequence derives from a woman older than 75 with acute or convalescent COVID-19. The chain has TRBV6-5 and TRBJ2-1, with TRBD1 identical over 7 bases. In nucleotides, the CDR3 is TGTGCCAGCAGGCGCGACAGGGTTTCCTACAATGAGCAGTTCTTC. Its protein is CASRRDRVSYNEQFF.